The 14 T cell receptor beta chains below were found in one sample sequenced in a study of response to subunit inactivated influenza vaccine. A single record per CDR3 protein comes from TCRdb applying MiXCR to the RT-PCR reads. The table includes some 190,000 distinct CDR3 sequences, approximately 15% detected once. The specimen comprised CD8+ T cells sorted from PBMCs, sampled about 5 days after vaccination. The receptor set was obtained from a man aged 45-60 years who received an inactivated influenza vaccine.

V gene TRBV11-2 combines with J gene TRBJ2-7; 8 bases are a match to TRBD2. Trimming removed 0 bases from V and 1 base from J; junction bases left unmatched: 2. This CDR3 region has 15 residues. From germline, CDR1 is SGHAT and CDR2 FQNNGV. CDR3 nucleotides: TGTGCCAGCAGCTTAGAAGCGGGGGAGTCCTACGAGCAGTACTTC. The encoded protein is CASSLEAGESYEQYF.

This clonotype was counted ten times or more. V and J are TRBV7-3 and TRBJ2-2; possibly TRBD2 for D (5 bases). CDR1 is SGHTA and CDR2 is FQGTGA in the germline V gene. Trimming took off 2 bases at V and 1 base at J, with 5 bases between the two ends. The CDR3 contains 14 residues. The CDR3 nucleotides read TGTGCCAGCAGCTTAGAGGGGAACACCGGGGAGCTGTTTTTT. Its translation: CASSLEGNTGELFF.

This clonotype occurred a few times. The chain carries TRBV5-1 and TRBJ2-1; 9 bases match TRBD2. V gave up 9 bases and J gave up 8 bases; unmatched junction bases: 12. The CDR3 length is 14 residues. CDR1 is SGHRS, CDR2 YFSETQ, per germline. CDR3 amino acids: CATKSGSGSDEQFF. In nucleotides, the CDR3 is TGCGCCACAAAATCGGGTAGCGGGAGTGATGAGCAGTTCTTC.

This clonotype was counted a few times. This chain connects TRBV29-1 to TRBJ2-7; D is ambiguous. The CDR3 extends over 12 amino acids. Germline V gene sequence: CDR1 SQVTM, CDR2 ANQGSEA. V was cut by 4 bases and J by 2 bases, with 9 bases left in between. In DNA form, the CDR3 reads TGCAGCGTTGTCCTAGACCCCTACGAGCAGTACTTC. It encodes CSVVLDPYEQYF.

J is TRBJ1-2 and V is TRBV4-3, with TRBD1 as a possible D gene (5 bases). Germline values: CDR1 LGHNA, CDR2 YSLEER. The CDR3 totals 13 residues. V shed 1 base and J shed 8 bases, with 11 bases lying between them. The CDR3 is CASSQGDGSGYTF. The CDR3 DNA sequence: TGCGCCAGCAGCCAAGGGGACGGGTCGGGCTACACCTTC.

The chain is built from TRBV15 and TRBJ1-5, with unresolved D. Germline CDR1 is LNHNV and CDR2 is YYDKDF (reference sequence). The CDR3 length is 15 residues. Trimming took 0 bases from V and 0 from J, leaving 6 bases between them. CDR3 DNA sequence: TGTGCCACCAGCAGAGACACGAATAGCAATCAGCCCCAGCATTTT. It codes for CATSRDTNSNQPQHF.

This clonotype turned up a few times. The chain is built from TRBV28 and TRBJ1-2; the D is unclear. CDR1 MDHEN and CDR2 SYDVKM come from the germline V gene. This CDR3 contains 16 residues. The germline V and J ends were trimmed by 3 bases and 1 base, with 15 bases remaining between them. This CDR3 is CASSLESPKSNYGYTF. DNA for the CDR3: TGTGCCAGCAGTTTGGAGAGTCCAAAGAGTAACTATGGCTACACCTTC.

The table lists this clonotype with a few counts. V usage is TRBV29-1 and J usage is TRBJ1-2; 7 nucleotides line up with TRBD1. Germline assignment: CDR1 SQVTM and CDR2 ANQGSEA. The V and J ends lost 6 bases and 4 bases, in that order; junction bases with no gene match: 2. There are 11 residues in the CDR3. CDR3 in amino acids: CSVRDSYGYTF. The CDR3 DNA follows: TGCAGCGTGAGGGACAGCTATGGCTACACCTTC.

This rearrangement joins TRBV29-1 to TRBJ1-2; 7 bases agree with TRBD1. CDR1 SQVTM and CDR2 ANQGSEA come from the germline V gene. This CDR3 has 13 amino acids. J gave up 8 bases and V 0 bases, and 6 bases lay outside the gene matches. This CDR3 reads CSVEDQQGEGYTF. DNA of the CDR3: TGCAGCGTTGAAGATCAGCAGGGGGAAGGCTACACCTTC.

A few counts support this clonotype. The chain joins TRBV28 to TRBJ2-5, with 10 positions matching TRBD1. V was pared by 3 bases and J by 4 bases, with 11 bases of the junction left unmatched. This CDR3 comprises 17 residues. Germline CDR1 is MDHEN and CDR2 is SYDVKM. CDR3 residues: CASSLEGTGDSGETQYF. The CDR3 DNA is TGTGCCAGCAGTTTGGAGGGGACAGGGGACAGCGGAGAGACCCAGTACTTC.

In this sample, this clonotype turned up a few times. CDR3 sequence reads: CASGKTGKLAGLQETQYF. CDR3 coding DNA: TGTGCCAGCGGCAAAACCGGAAAATTAGCGGGGCTCCAAGAGACCCAGTACTTC. This chain joins TRBV11-2 and TRBJ2-5; 8 nucleotides line up with TRBD2. CDR3 length: 18 residues. CDR1 and CDR2 (germline): SGHAT, FQNNGV. V shed 8 bases, J shed 1 base, and the junction held 18 bases outside the gene matches.

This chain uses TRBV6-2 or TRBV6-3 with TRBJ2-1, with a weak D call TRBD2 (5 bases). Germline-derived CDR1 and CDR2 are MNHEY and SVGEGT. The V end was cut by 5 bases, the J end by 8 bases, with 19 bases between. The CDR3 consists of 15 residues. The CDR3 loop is CASSDVLASGYEQFF. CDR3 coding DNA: TGTGCCAGCAGTGACGTCCTAGCCAGTGGTTATGAGCAGTTCTTC.

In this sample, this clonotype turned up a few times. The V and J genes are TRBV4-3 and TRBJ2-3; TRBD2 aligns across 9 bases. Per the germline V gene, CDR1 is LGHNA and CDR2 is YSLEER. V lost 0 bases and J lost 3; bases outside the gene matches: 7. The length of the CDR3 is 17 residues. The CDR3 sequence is CASSQDHAGGPTDTQYF. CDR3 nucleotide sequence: TGCGCCAGCAGCCAAGATCACGCGGGGGGGCCAACAGATACGCAGTATTTT.

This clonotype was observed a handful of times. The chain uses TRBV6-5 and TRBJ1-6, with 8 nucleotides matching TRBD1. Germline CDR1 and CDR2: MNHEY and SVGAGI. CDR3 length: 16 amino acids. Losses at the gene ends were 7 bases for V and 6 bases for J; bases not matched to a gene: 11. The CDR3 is CASNSNDRGRNSPLHF. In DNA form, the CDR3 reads TGTGCCAGCAATTCAAACGACAGGGGTCGTAATTCACCCCTCCACTTT.